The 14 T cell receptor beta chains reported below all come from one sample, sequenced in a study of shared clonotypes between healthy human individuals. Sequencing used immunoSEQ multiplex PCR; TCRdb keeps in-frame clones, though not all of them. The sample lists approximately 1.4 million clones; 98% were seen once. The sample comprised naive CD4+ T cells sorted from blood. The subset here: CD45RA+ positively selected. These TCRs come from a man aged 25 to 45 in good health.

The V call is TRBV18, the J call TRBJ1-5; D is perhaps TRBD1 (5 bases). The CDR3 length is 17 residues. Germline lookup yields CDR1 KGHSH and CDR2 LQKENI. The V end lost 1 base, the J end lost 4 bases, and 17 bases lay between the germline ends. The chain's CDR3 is CASSPLRQGPLNQPQHF. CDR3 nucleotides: TGTGCCAGCTCACCACTTCGGCAGGGCCCGTTAAATCAGCCCCAGCATTTT.

In DNA, the CDR3 is TGTGCCTCCCGACAGGACAATCAGCCCCAGCATTTT. This gives the protein CASRQDNQPQHF. The chain employs TRBV10-3 and TRBJ1-5; weak D call: TRBD1 (6 bases). The CDR3 sequence is 12 residues long. Germline V gene sequence: CDR1 ENHRY, CDR2 SYGVKD. V dropped 11 bases and J dropped 3 bases, with 11 bases sitting between them.

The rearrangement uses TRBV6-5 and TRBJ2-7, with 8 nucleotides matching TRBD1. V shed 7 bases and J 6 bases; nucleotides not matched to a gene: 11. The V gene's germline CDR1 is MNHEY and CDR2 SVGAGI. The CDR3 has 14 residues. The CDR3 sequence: CASTYLPGGSEQYF. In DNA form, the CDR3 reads TGTGCCAGCACCTATCTTCCAGGGGGCTCCGAGCAGTACTTC.

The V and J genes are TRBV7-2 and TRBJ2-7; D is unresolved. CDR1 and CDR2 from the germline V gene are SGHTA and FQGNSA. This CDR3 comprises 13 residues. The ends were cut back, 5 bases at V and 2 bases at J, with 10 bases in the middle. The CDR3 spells CASSPGGPYEQYF. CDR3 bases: TGTGCCAGCAGCCCGGGCGGACCCTACGAGCAGTACTTC.

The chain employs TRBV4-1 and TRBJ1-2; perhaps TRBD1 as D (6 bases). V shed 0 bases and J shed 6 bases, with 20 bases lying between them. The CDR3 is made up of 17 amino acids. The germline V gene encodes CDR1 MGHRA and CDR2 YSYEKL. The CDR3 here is CASSQDQFGAGDDGYTF. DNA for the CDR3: TGCGCCAGCAGCCAAGATCAATTCGGGGCAGGGGATGATGGCTACACCTTC.

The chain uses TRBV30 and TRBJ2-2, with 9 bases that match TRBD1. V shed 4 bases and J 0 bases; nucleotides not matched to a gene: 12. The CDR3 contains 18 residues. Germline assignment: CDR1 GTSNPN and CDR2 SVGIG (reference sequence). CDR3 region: CAWNAPGQGPANTGELFF. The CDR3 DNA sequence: TGTGCCTGGAACGCCCCGGGACAGGGCCCTGCGAACACCGGGGAGCTGTTTTTT.

The chain's CDR3 is CAWSSGNSYNEQFF. The CDR3 bases are TGTGCCTGGAGTAGCGGGAACTCCTACAATGAGCAGTTCTTC. This rearrangement joins TRBV30 to TRBJ2-1; 7 positions match TRBD2. CDR3 length equals 14 residues. The V segment lost 2 bases and the J segment 0 bases; nucleotides outside the gene matches: 1. Germline assignment: CDR1 GTSNPN and CDR2 SVGIG (reference sequence). The full variable domain, its missing parts supplied by reference TRBV30 and TRBJ2-1, is SQTIHQWPATLVQPVGSPLSLECTVEGTSNPNLYWYRQAAGRGLQLLFYSVGIGQISSEVPQNLSASRPQDRQFILSSKKLLLSDSGFYLCAWSSGNSYNEQFFGPGTRLTVL.

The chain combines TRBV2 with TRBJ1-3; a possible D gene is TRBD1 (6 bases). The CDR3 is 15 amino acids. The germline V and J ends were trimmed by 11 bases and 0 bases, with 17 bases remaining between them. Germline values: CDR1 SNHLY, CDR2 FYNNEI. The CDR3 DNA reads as TGTGCCTTAGGGGGGAGGGGCTTCTCTGGAAACACCATATATTTT. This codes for CALGGRGFSGNTIYF.

The CDR3 here is CASSQGQGSPYEQYF. The CDR3 coding sequence is TGTGCCAGCAGCCAAGGACAGGGGTCTCCCTACGAGCAGTACTTC. V is TRBV14 and J is TRBJ2-7; 8 positions match TRBD1. V dropped 1 base and J dropped 2; count of bases not matched to a gene: 4. The CDR3 length is 15 residues. Germline lookup yields CDR1 SGHDN and CDR2 FVKESK.

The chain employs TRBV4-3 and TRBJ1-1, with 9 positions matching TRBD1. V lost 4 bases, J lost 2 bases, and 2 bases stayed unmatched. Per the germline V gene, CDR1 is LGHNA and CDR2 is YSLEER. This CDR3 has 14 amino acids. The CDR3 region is CASSPGQGNTEAFF. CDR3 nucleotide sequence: TGCGCCAGCAGCCCGGGACAGGGAAACACTGAAGCTTTCTTT.

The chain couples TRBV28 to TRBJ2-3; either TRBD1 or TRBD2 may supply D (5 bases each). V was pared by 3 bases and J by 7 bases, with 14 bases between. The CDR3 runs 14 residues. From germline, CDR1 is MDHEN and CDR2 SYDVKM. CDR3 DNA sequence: TGTGCCAGCAGTTTTCTCCGGGACGGGAATACGCAGTATTTT. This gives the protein CASSFLRDGNTQYF.

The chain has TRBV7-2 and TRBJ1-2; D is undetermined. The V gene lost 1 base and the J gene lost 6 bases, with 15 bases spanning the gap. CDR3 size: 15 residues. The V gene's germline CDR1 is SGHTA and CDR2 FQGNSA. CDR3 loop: CASSLDLGRLHGYTF. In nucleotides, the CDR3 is TGTGCCAGCAGCTTAGATCTAGGCAGGCTCCATGGCTACACCTTC.

The CDR3 bases are TGTGCCAGCTCACCACCGGGACAAGCCTACAATGAGCAGTTCTTC. Amino acid sequence: CASSPPGQAYNEQFF. This sequence joins TRBV18 and TRBJ2-1; D may be TRBD1 (6 bases). The CDR3 spans 15 residues. Per the germline V gene, CDR1 is KGHSH and CDR2 is LQKENI. With 0 bases removed from V and 2 bases from J, the gap between germline ends came to 8 bases. Drawing the rest from reference TRBV18 and TRBJ2-1, the complete variable domain is NAGVMQNPRHLVRRRGQEARLRCSPMKGHSHVYWYRQLPEEGLKFMVYLQKENIIDESGMPKERFSAEFPKEGPSILRIQQVVRGDSAAYFCASSPPGQAYNEQFFGPGTRLTVL.

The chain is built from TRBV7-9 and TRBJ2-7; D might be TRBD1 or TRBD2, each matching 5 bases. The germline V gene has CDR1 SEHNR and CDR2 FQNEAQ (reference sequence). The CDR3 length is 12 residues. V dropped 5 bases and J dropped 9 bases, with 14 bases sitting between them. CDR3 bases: TGTGCCAGCAGCCCCGGGACCGCGGGGCAGTACTTC. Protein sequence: CASSPGTAGQYF.